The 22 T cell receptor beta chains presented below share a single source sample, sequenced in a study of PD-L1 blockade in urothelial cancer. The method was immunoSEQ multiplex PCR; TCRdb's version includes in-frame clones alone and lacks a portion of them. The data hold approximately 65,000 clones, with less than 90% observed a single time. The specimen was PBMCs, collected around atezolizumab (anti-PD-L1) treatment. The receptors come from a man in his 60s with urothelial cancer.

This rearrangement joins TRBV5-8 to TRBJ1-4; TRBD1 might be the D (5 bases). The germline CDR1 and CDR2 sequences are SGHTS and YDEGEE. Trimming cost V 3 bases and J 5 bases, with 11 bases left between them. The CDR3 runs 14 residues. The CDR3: CASSSGRGNEKLFF. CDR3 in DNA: TGTGCCAGCAGCTCTGGACGGGGGAATGAAAAACTGTTTTTT.

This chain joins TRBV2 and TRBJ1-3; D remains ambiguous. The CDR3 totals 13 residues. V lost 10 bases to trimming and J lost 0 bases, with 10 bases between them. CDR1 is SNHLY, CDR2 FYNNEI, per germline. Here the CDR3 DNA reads TGTGCCACCCGCGGGGACTCTGGAAACACCATATATTTT. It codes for CATRGDSGNTIYF.

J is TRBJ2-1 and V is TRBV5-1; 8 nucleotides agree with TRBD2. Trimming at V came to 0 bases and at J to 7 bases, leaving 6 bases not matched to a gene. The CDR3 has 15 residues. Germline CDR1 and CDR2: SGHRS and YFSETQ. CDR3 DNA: TGCGCCAGCAGCTTGGAGGTAGCGGGACGTAATGAGCAGTTCTTC. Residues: CASSLEVAGRNEQFF.

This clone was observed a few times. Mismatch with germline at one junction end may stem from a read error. The CDR3 nucleotides read TGTGCCAGCAGTGAAGCGGCCGCTCTCTTCCATTTT. This gives the protein CASSEAAALFHF. This chain joins TRBV2 and TRBJ1-3; no clear D. Per germline, CDR1 SNHLY and CDR2 FYNNEI. CDR3 length: 12 residues. Full variable domain (missing parts from reference TRBV2 and TRBJ1-3): EPEVTQTPSHQVTQMGQEVILRCVPISNHLYFYWYRQILGQKVEFLVSFYNNEISEKSEIFDDQFSVERPDGSNFTLKIRSTKLEDSAMYFCASSEAAALFHFGEGSWLTVV.

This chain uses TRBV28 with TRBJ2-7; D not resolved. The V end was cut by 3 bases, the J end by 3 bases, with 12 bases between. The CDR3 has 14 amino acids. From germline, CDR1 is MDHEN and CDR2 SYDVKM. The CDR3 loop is CASSLQEIIYEQYF. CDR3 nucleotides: TGTGCCAGCAGTTTGCAAGAGATTATCTACGAGCAGTACTTC.

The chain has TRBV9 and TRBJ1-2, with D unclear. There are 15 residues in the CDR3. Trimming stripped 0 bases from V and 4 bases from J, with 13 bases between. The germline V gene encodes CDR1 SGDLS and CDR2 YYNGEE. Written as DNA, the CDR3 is TGTGCCAGCAGCGTAGGGTTGGAGGGAAGCTATGGCTACACCTTC. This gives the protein CASSVGLEGSYGYTF.

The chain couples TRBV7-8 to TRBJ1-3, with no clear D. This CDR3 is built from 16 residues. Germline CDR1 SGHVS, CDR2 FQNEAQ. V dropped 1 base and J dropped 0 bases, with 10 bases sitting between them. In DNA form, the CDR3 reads TGTGCCAGCAGCTTAGAAGCCTTGAGCTCTGGAAACACCATATATTTT. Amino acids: CASSLEALSSGNTIYF.

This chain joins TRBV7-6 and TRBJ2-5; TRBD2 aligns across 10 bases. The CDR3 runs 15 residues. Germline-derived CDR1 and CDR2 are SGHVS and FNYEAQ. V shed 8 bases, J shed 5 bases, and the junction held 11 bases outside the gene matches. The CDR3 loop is CASRISSGSSETQYF. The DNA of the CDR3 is TGTGCCAGCCGAATCTCTAGCGGGAGTAGCGAGACCCAGTACTTC.

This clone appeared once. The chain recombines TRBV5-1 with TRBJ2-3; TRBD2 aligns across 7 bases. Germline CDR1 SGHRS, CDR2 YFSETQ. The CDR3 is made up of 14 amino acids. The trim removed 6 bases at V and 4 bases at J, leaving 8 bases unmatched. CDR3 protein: CASTKTSPADTQYF. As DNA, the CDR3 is TGCGCCAGCACCAAGACTAGCCCCGCAGATACGCAGTATTTT.

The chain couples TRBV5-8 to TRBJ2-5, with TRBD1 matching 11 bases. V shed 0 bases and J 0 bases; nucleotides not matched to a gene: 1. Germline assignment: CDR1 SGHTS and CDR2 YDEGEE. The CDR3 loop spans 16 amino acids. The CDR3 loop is CASSLGTGGNQETQYF. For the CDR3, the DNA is TGTGCCAGCAGCTTGGGGACAGGGGGCAACCAAGAGACCCAGTACTTC.

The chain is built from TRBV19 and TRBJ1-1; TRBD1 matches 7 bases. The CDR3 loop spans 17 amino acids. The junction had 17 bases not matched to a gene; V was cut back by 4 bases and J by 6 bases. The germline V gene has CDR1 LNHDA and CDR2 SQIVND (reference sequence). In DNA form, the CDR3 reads TGTGCCAGTAGTACAGGGACAGTGGCGACATTTAAGGCTGAAGCTTTCTTT. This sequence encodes CASSTGTVATFKAEAFF.

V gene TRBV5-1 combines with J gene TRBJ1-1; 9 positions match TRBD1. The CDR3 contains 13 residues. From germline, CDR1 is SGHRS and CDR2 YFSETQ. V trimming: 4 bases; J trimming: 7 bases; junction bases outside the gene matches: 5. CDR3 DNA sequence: TGCGCCAGCAGCGTGGGACAGGGCCGTGAAGCTTTCTTT. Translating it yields CASSVGQGREAFF.

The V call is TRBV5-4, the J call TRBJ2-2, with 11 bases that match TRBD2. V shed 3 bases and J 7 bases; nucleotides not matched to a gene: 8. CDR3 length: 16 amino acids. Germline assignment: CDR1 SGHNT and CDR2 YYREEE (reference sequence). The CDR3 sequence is CASSSRLAGRYGELFF. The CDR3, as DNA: TGTGCCAGCAGCTCCAGACTAGCGGGGCGATACGGGGAGCTGTTTTTT.

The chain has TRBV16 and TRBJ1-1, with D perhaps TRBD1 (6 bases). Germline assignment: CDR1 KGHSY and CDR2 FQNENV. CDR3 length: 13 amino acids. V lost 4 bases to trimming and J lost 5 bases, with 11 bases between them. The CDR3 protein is CASSRMRGTEAFF. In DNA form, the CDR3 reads TGTGCCAGCAGCCGGATGAGGGGGACTGAAGCTTTCTTT.

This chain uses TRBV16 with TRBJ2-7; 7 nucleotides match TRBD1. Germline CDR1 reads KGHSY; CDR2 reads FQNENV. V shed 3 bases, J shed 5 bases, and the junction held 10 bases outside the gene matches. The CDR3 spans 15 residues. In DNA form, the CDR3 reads TGTGCCAGCAGCCACCTACAGGGGTATATGGACGAGCAGTACTTC. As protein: CASSHLQGYMDEQYF.

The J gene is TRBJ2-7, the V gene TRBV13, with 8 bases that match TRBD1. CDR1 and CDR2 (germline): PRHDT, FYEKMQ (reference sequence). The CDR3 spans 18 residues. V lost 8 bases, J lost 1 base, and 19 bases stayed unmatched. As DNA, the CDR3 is TGTGCCAGCGCAAGAGCCTTACAGGGGGGACGGAGTTCCTACGAGCAGTACTTC. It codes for CASARALQGGRSSYEQYF.

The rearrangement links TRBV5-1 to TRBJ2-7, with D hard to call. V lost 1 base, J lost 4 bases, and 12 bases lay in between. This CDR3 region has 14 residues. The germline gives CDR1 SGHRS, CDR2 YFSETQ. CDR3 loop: CASSLWLTEYEQYF. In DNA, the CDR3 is TGCGCCAGCAGCTTGTGGTTAACCGAGTACGAGCAGTACTTC. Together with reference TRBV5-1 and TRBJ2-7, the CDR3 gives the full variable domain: KAGVTQTPRYLIKTRGQQVTLSCSPISGHRSVSWYQQTPGQGLQFLFEYFSETQRNKGNFPGRFSGRQFSNSRSEMNVSTLELGDSALYLCASSLWLTEYEQYFGPGTRLTVT.

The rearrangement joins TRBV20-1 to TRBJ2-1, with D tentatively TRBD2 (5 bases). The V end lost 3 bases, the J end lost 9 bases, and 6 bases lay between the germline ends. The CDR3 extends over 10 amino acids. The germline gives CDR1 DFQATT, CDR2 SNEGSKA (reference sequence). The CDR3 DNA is TGCAGTGCTAGCCGGGGTGAGCAGTTCTTC. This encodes CSASRGEQFF.

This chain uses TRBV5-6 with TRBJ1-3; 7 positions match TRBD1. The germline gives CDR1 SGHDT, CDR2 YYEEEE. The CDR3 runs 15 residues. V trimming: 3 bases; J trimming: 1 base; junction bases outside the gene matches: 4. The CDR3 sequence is CASSSYRGSGNTIYF. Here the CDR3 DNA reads TGTGCCAGCAGCTCCTACAGGGGTTCTGGAAACACCATATATTTT.

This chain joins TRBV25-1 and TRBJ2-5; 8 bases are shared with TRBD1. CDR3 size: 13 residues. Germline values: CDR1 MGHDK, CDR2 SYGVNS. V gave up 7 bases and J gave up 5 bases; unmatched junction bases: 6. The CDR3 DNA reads TGTGCCAGCATCGGACAGGGAGGCGAGACCCAGTACTTC. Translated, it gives CASIGQGGETQYF.

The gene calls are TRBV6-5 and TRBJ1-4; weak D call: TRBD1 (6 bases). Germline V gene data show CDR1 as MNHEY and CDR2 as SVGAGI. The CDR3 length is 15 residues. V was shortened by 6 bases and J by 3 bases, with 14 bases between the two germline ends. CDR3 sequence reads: CASSGTGTANEKLFF. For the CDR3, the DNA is TGTGCCAGCAGCGGAACAGGGACGGCTAATGAAAAACTGTTTTTT.

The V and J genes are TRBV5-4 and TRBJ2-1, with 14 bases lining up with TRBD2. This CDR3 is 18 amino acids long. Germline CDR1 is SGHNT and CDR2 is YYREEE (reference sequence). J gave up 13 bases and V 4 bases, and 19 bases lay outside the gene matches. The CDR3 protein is CASSQTSGRALSLVDQFF. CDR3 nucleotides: TGTGCCAGCAGCCAGACTAGCGGGAGGGCCTTATCCTTGGTAGACCAGTTCTTC.